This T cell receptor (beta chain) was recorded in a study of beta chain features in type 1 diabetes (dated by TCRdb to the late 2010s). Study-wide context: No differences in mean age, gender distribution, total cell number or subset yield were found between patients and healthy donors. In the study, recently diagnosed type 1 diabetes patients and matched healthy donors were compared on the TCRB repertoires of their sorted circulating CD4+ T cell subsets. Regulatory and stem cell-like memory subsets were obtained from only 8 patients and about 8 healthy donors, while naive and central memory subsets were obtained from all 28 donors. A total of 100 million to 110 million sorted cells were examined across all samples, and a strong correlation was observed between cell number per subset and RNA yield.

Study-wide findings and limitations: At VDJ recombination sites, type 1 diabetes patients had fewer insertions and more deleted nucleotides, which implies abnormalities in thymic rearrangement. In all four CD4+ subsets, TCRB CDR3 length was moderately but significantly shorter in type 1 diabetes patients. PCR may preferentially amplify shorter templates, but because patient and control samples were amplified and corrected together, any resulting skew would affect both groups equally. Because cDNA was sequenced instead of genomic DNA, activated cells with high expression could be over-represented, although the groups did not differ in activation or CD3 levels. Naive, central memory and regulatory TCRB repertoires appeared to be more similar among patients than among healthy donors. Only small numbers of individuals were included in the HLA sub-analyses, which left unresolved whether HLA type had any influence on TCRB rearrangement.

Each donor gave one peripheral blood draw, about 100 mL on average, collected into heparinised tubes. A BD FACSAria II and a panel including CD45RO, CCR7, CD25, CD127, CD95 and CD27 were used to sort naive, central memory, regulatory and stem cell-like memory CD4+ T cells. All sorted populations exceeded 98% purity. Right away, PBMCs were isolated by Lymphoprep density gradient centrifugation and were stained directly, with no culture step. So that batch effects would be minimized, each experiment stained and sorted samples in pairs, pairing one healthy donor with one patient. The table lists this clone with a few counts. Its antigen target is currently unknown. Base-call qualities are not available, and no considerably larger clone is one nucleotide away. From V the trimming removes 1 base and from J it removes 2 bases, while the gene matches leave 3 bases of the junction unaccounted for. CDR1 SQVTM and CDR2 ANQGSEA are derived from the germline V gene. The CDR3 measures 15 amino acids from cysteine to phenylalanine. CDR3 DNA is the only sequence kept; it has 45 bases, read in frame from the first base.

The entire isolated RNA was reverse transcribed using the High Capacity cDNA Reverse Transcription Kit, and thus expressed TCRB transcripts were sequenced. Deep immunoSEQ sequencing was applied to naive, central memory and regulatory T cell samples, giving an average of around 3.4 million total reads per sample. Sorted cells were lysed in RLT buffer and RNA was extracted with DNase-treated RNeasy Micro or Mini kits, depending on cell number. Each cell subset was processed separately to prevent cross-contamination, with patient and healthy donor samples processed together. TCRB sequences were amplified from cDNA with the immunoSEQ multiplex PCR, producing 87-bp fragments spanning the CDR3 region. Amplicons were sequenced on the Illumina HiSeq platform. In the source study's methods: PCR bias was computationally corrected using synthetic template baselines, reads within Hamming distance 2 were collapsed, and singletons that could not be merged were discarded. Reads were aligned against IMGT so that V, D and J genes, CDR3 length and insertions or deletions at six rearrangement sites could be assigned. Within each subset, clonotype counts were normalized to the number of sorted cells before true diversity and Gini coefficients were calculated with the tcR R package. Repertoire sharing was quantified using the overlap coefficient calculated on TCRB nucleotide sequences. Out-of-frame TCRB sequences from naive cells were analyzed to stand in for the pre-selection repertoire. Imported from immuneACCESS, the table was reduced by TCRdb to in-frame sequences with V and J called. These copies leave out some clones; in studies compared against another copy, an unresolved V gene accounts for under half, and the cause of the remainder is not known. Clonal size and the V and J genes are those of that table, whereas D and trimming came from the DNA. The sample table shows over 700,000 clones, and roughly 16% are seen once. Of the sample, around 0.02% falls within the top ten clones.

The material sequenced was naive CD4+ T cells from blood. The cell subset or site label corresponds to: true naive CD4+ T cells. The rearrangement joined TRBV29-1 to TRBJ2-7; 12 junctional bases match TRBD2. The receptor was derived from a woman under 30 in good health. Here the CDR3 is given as CSVEGTSGGTYEQYF. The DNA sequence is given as TGCAGCGTTGAAGGTACTAGCGGGGGGACCTACGAGCAGTACTTC.